This entry describes one T cell receptor beta chain. Its target is not known. The PCR employed 60 Vbeta primers together with 13 Jbeta primers. TCRdb's table, derived via immunoSEQ multiplex PCR, lists solely in-frame clones and lacks some. The sample table sets out fewer than 110,000 clones. V was trimmed by 5 bases and J by 5 bases, leaving 11 bases between them. The CDR3 is 13 residues long. Germline assignment: CDR1 SGHTA and CDR2 FQGNSA. This sample is drawn from a study of cytomegalovirus exposure and HLA in healthy donors. These donors counted as nominally healthy when sampled, but unrecorded immune exposures were likely. Study-wide findings and caveats: In a later analysis, a genetic analysis reported fewer productive-TCR N-insertions in an Asian-associated ancestry cluster than the cohort average. Across donors, presence/absence analyses took sequencing depth to be roughly uniform. In vitro confirmation showed a few CMV-associated chains to be CMV antigen specific.

The chain links TRBV7-2 to TRBJ2-3; a possible D gene is TRBD2 (5 bases). The TCR was taken from a man aged 40-49 years in good health and CMV-seronegative. The material sequenced was PBMCs. Here the CDR3 reads CASSISVGDTQYF. The CDR3 bases are TGTGCCAGCAGCATTAGCGTAGGAGATACGCAGTATTTT.